This TCR beta chain is drawn from a study of vaccination and CD4 T cells after COVID-19. Study-wide background: Cells were stimulated with overlapping spike peptides from SARS-CoV-2, HCoV-NL63, HCoV-OC43 and HCoV-229E. Study-level results: Relatively few convalescent patients were studied, without early post-infection timepoints. Median SARS-CoV-2-reactive clonotype numbers went from 21 to 38; this increase was not significant.

This clonotype was found once. Its target is unknown. This CDR3 is built from 17 residues. Germline CDR1 and CDR2: LGHDT and YNNKEL (reference sequence). V shed 4 bases and J 1 base; nucleotides not matched to a gene: 6. Sequenced with the Oncomine TCR Beta short-read assay was DNA taken from cultured CD4+ T cells. TCRdb re-called the PCR reads with MiXCR, one entry per CDR3 protein. This repertoire shows more than 12,000 distinct CDR3 sequences, just under 30% found once; its top ten account for 15% to 20%. The treatment is: 10-day PBMC culture with coronavirus spike peptide pools or control peptides (ViraFEST assay). T cells were expanded with peptide pools, and expanded clonotypes were identified by TCR sequencing.

Sequencing used CD4+ T cells from blood, cultured in vitro, obtained before SARS-CoV-2 vaccination. The sequence was collected from a human donor who received a COVID-19 vaccine. The chain recombines TRBV3-1 with TRBJ2-2; 10 bases map to TRBD2. The CDR3 sequence: CASSRYTSGVNTGELFF. Written as DNA, the CDR3 is TGTGCCAGCAGCCGCTATACTAGCGGGGTGAACACCGGGGAGCTGTTTTTT.